This TCR beta chain was found in a study of regulatory T cells in long-lasting Graves disease. Overall study: Persistent Graves' disease meant over 5 years of antithyroid drugs with positive TSH receptor antibodies. Study-level points and caveats: Repertoires from persistent disease leaned toward TRBV28, TRBJ1-2 and TRBJ2-5.

Libraries of TCR beta came from iRepertoire HTBI primers plus Arm-PCR of CDR3 regions. TCRdb re-called the multiplex PCR reads through MiXCR, storing one row per CDR3 protein. The sample lists about half a million distinct CDR3 sequences; roughly 22% were seen once. In the case of this clonotype: Its antigen is undetermined.

CDR3 length: 15 residues. The germline gives CDR1 MDHEN, CDR2 SYDVKM. The J segment lost 2 bases and the V segment lost 5 bases, leaving 7 bases of the junction unmatched. Time point denoted: persistent/refractory GD, antithyroid drugs over 5 years with positive TRAb. Making the TCR library involved RNA that had been extracted from PBMCs. Patients with Graves' disease were diagnosed by American Thyroid Association guidelines. Sequenced material: peripheral blood mononuclear cells (PBMCs), taken when the disease was refractory, from a patient treated with antithyroid drugs. The rearrangement joins TRBV28 to TRBJ2-3; 7 bases match TRBD2. This sequence originates from a female donor with Graves disease. CDR3 nucleotides: TGTGCCAGCAGTGGGGAGGGCACTTACACAGATACGCAGTATTTT. Translating gives CASSGEGTYTDTQYF.